A selection of T cell receptor beta chains follows, all from one sample in a study of metastatic and nonmetastatic thyroid tumors. TCRdb redid the clone calls on the PCR reads using MiXCR. This table has over 50,000 clones, roughly 30% appearing once. Sequences were obtained from blood. The receptor set was obtained from a female donor with papillary thyroid cancer or a benign thyroid nodule (not recorded which). Some clones in this sample may be carry-over from other donors' samples. Both conserved end residues are part of each CDR3. Each record gives: J gene, D gene, CDR3 length, clone size, V gene, CDR3 protein, CDR3 DNA. D genes are given only for firm matches. Where a row states a size, it is once, few, many or the class of an expanded clone; other rows omit it.

J: TRBJ1-2
D: TRBD1
length: 14
size: few
V: TRBV28
CDR3: CASSLQGALEGYTF
DNA: TGTGCCAGCAGTTTACAGGGGGCGCTGGAGGGCTACACCTTC

J: TRBJ2-7
D: TRBD2
length: 15
size: NA
V: TRBV5-1
CDR3: CASSSTSGGAYEQYF
DNA: TGCGCCAGCAGCTCGACTAGCGGGGGGGCCTACGAGCAGTACTTC

J: TRBJ2-2
D: NA
length: 13
size: few
V: TRBV19
CDR3: CASSMTATGELFF
DNA: TGTGCCAGTAGTATGACAGCCACCGGGGAGCTGTTTTTT

J: TRBJ2-7
D: NA
length: 11
size: NA
V: TRBV27
CDR3: CASSKGYEQYF
DNA: TGTGCCAGTTCCAAGGGATACGAGCAGTACTTC

J: TRBJ2-7
D: TRBD1
length: 16
size: NA
V: TRBV5-1
CDR3: CASSRLPDRGHYEQYF
DNA: TGCGCCAGCAGCCGCCTCCCGGACAGGGGCCACTACGAGCAGTACTTC

J: TRBJ2-1
D: TRBD2
length: 13
size: NA
V: TRBV24-1
CDR3: CATSDGTRSEQFF
DNA: TGTGCCACCAGTGATGGGACTAGGTCCGAGCAGTTCTTC

J: TRBJ2-2
D: TRBD2
length: 18
size: NA
V: TRBV19
CDR3: CASSIRGSGSFNTGELFF
DNA: TGTGCCAGTAGTATCCGGGGTAGCGGGAGTTTTAACACCGGGGAGCTGTTTTTT

J: TRBJ2-7
D: NA
length: 13
size: NA
V: TRBV20-1
CDR3: CSAGLPGDWEQYF
DNA: TGCAGTGCCGGCCTGCCCGGAGATTGGGAGCAGTACTTC

J: TRBJ2-1
D: NA
length: 15
size: NA
V: TRBV27
CDR3: CASSGSESSYNEQFF
DNA: TGTGCCAGCAGCGGATCGGAGAGCTCCTACAATGAGCAGTTCTTC

J: TRBJ2-3
D: TRBD2
length: 15
size: NA
V: TRBV20-1
CDR3: CSAHQTSGLADTQYF
DNA: TGCAGTGCTCATCAGACTAGCGGCCTCGCAGATACGCAGTATTTT

J: TRBJ2-5
D: TRBD2
length: 16
size: many
V: TRBV7-2
CDR3: CASSPNLGRAGETQYF
DNA: TGTGCCAGCAGCCCTAATCTCGGGAGGGCCGGTGAGACCCAGTACTTC

J: TRBJ1-3
D: NA
length: 18
size: NA
V: TRBV15
CDR3: CATSRDLIIRSSGNTIYF
DNA: TGTGCCACCAGCAGGGACCTCATTATCAGGAGCTCTGGAAACACCATATACTTT

J: TRBJ1-1
D: NA
length: 13
size: many
V: TRBV6-1
CDR3: CASSSAGYTEAFF
DNA: TGTGCCAGCAGTTCGGCGGGATACACTGAAGCTTTCTTT

J: TRBJ1-5
D: NA
length: 15
size: many
V: TRBV28
CDR3: CASNRSGGRNQPQHF
DNA: TGTGCCAGCAATCGCTCTGGGGGTCGCAATCAGCCCCAGCATTTT

J: TRBJ1-2
D: TRBD1
length: 16
size: NA
V: TRBV19
CDR3: CASSRDRGLSNYGYTF
DNA: TGTGCCAGTAGCAGGGACAGGGGTCTGTCTAACTATGGCTACACCTTC

J: TRBJ2-3
D: NA
length: 15
size: NA
V: TRBV5-1
CDR3: CASSSPGRSTDTQYF
DNA: TGCGCCAGCAGCTCTCCGGGACGAAGCACAGATACGCAGTATTTT

J: TRBJ1-4
D: TRBD1
length: 17
size: NA
V: TRBV12-3/TRBV12-4
CDR3: CASSLGVGGQGNEKLFF
DNA: TGTGCCAGCAGTTTAGGCGTTGGGGGACAGGGGAATGAAAAACTGTTTTTT

J: TRBJ1-1
D: NA
length: 13
size: NA
V: TRBV10-1
CDR3: CASSMQENTEAFF
DNA: TGCGCCAGCAGTATGCAAGAGAACACTGAAGCTTTCTTT

J: TRBJ1-4
D: NA
length: 15
size: NA
V: TRBV12-3/TRBV12-4
CDR3: CASSLRVQGVEKLFF
DNA: TGTGCCAGCAGTTTGCGGGTACAGGGAGTTGAAAAACTGTTTTTT

J: TRBJ2-5
D: TRBD2
length: 13
size: NA
V: TRBV12-3/TRBV12-4
CDR3: CASSRGGEVTQYF
DNA: TGTGCCAGCAGCCGGGGGGGGGAAGTGACCCAGTACTTC

J: TRBJ2-1
D: NA
length: 14
size: few
V: TRBV6-1
CDR3: CASSEMSGYNEQFF
DNA: TGTGCCAGCAGTGAAATGAGTGGGTACAATGAGCAGTTCTTC

J: TRBJ2-7
D: NA
length: 15
size: NA
V: TRBV7-6
CDR3: CASSYRPGQSYEQYF
DNA: TGTGCCAGCAGCTATCGTCCGGGACAATCCTACGAGCAGTACTTC

J: TRBJ2-2
D: NA
length: 17
size: few
V: TRBV28
CDR3: CASSYLRSASGAGELFF
DNA: TGTGCCAGCAGTTATCTTCGTTCAGCGAGTGGTGCCGGGGAGCTGTTTTTT

J: TRBJ2-1
D: TRBD2
length: 18
size: NA
V: TRBV11-3
CDR3: CASSSTAQTAGGRNEQFF
DNA: TGTGCCAGCAGCTCCACCGCCCAGACAGCGGGAGGGCGAAATGAGCAGTTCTTC

J: TRBJ1-2
D: NA
length: 14
size: medium-sized
V: TRBV19
CDR3: CASSKRDPTRGYTF
DNA: TGTGCCAGTAGTAAAAGGGACCCTACGAGGGGCTACACCTTC

J: TRBJ1-3
D: NA
length: 14
size: NA
V: TRBV9
CDR3: CASSATVSGNTIYF
DNA: TGTGCCAGCAGCGCGACAGTGTCTGGAAACACCATATATTTT

J: TRBJ1-2
D: NA
length: 17
size: NA
V: TRBV13
CDR3: CASSFILRSVAPRGYTF
DNA: TGTGCCAGCAGCTTCATATTGCGTTCAGTCGCTCCTCGGGGCTACACCTTC

J: TRBJ2-3
D: TRBD2
length: 16
size: NA
V: TRBV5-1
CDR3: CSSSSGLAGGGDTQYF
DNA: TGCTCCAGCAGCTCGGGACTAGCGGGAGGTGGAGATACGCAGTATTTT

J: TRBJ2-1
D: TRBD2
length: 14
size: NA
V: TRBV7-9
CDR3: CASSARTSMDEQFF
DNA: TGTGCCAGCAGCGCCCGGACTAGCATGGATGAGCAGTTCTTC

J: TRBJ1-5
D: NA
length: 12
size: few
V: TRBV10-3
CDR3: CAIRGVGQPQHF
DNA: TGTGCCATCAGGGGGGTGGGTCAGCCCCAGCATTTT

J: TRBJ2-7
D: NA
length: 14
size: NA
V: TRBV7-8
CDR3: CASSLDGRSYEQYF
DNA: TGTGCCAGCAGCTTGGACGGCCGCTCCTACGAGCAGTACTTC

J: TRBJ1-4
D: TRBD1
length: 15
size: NA
V: TRBV15
CDR3: CATSSGTGGNEKLFF
DNA: TGTGCCACCAGCTCCGGGACAGGGGGCAATGAAAAACTGTTTTTT